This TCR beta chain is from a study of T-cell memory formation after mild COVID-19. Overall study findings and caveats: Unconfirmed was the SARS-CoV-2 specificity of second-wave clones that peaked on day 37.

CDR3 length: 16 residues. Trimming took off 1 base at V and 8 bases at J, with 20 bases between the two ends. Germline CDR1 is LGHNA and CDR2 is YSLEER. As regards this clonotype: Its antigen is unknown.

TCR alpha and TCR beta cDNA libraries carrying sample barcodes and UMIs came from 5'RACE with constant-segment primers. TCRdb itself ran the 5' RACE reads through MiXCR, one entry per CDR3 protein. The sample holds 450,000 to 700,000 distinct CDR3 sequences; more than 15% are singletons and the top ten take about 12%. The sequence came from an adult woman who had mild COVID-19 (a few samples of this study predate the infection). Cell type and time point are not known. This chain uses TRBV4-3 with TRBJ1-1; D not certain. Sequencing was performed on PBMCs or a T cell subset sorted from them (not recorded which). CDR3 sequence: CASSQGRASRRAEAFF. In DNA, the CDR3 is TGCGCCAGCAGCCAAGGTCGGGCCTCAAGGAGGGCCGAAGCTTTCTTT.